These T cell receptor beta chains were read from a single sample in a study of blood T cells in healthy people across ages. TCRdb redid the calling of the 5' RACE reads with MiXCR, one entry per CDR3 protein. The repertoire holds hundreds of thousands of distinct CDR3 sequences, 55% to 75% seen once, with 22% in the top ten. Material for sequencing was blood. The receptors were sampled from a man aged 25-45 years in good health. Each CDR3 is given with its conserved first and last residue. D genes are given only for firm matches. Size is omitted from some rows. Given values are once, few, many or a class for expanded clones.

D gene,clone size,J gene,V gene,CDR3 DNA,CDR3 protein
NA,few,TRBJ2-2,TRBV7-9,TGTGCCAGCAGCTTAGTGCGGGCGAACACCGGGGAGCTGTTTTTT,CASSLVRANTGELFF
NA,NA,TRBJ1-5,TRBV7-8,TGTGCCAGCAGCCCCCGCGGAGGGGTGCCACAGCCCCAGCATTTT,CASSPRGGVPQPQHF
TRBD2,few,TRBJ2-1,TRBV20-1,TGCAGTGCTTATCCGGGACTAGCGGGGGATGGGCAGTTCTTC,CSAYPGLAGDGQFF
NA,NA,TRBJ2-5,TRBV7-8,TGTGCCAGCACCCTCTTAGGGGGAGCGGGGTCGGGGACCCAGTACTTC,CASTLLGGAGSGTQYF
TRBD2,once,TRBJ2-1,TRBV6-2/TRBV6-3,TGTGCCAGCAGTAGGACTAGCGGGAGGATCTCCTACAATGAGCAGTTCTTC,CASSRTSGRISYNEQFF
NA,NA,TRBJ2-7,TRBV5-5,TGTGCCAGCAGCTGGCGGGACACTTCCTCAGGAGAGCAGTACTTC,CASSWRDTSSGEQYF
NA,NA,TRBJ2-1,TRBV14,TGTGCCAGCAGCCGGACCTGGAGTAATGAGCAGTTCTTC,CASSRTWSNEQFF
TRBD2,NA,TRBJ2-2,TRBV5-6,TGTGCCAGCAGCCCACAAGGTGCGGGAGTCGGGGAGCTGTTTTTT,CASSPQGAGVGELFF
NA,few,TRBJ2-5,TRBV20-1,TGCAGTGCGCGCATACAAGAGACCCAGTACTTC,CSARIQETQYF
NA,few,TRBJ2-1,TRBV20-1,TGCAGCGCTTCCACAGCCTATGAGCAGTTCTTC,CSASTAYEQFF
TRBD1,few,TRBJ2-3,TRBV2,TGTGCCAGCAGTGAGGGGACAGCTAGCACAGATACGCAGTATTTT,CASSEGTASTDTQYF
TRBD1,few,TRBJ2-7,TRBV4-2,TGTGCCAGCAGCCAAGGGGACAGCGAGCAGTACTTC,CASSQGDSEQYF
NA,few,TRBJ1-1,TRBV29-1,TGCAGCGTTCGAGGAACCTACACTGAAGCTTTCTTT,CSVRGTYTEAFF
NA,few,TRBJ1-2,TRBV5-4,TGTGCCAGCAGCTCGAGGGGCGAGTTGGGTGGCTACACCTTC,CASSSRGELGGYTF
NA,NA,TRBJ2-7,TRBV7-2,TGTGCCAGCAGCTACAGGGAGGGGCCCTACGAGCAGTACTTC,CASSYREGPYEQYF
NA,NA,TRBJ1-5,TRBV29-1,TGCAGCGTGGGAAGTGTGCAGGGAGGTCAGCCCCAGCATTTT,CSVGSVQGGQPQHF
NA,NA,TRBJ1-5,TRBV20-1,TGCAGTGCTCAATCAGGGGACCAGCCCCAGCATTTT,CSAQSGDQPQHF
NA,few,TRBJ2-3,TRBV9,TGTGCCAGCAGCCCTAGGGACAGCACAGATACGCAGTATTTT,CASSPRDSTDTQYF
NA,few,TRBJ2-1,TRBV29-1,TGCAGCGTCCCTCGTGCAGCTAGCTCCTACAATGAGCAGTTCTTC,CSVPRAASSYNEQFF
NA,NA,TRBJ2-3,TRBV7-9,TGTGCCAGCAGCTCCGTCCAGGCAAGCACAGATACGCAGTATTTT,CASSSVQASTDTQYF
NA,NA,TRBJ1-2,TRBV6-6,TGTGCCAGCAGTTACGAAGGAGGAGGCGGCTACACCTTC,CASSYEGGGGYTF
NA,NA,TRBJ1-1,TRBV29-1,TGCAGCGTTGAAGTAACAGTGAACACTGAAGCTTTCTTT,CSVEVTVNTEAFF
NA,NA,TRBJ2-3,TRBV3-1,TGTGCCAGCAGCCAAGGCCCCCAATCAGATACGCAGTATTTT,CASSQGPQSDTQYF
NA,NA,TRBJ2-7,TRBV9,TGTGCCAGCAGCGTAGGGGAATCGGCCCAGCAGTACTTC,CASSVGESAQQYF
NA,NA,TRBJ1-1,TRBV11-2,TGTGCCAGCAGCTTAGATGCGGCAGGAGCGGCTTTCTTT,CASSLDAAGAAFF
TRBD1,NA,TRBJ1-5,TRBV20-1,TGCAGTGCTACCCCGACAGGGGACGATCAGCCCCAGCATTTT,CSATPTGDDQPQHF
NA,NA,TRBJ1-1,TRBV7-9,TGTGCCAGCAGCTTATTTCCGATGAACACTGAAGCTTTCTTT,CASSLFPMNTEAFF
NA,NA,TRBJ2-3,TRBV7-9,TGTGCCAGCAGTAGGACCGCCGTGGCAGATACGCAGTATTTT,CASSRTAVADTQYF
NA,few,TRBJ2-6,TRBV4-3,TGCGCCAGCAGCCAAGAGCTTGATGGGCTTGCTGGGGCCAACGTCCTGACTTTC,CASSQELDGLAGANVLTF
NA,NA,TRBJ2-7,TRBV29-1,TGCAGCGTTGTAGCCTCGGACGCCTACGAGCAGTACTTC,CSVVASDAYEQYF
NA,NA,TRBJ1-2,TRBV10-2,TGCGCCAGCAGTGTAAAGACCTCGCAGTTAGCTAACTATGGCTACACCTTC,CASSVKTSQLANYGYTF
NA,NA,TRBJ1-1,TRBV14,TGTGCCAGCAGCCAAGGGGGGACCGGGGGCACTGAAGCTTTCTTT,CASSQGGTGGTEAFF
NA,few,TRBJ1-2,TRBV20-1,TGCAGTGCTGCACAGGCGGCTAACTATGGCTACACCTTC,CSAAQAANYGYTF
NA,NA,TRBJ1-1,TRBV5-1,TGCGCCAGCAGCGCACGACAGATCGGGGGCGACACTGAAGCTTTCTTT,CASSARQIGGDTEAFF
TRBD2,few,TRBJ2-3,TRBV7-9,TGTGCCAGCAGCTTACAGTTAGCGGGGGCCACAGATACGCAGTATTTT,CASSLQLAGATDTQYF
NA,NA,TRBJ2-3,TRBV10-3,TGTGCCATCCTTTCCGAGGTTGGGAGCCCCCCAGATACGCAGTATTTT,CAILSEVGSPPDTQYF
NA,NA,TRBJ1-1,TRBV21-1,TGTGCCAGCCGGCAGGGAGACCACCTCGGAGCTTTCTTT,CASRQGDHLGAFF
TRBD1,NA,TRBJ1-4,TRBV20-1,TGCAGTGCTAGAGATAGGGGACAGGGGATTGAAAAACTGTTTTTT,CSARDRGQGIEKLFF
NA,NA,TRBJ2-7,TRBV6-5,TGTGCCAGCAGTTACGGGCAGGGGGGGACCTACGAGCAGTACTTC,CASSYGQGGTYEQYF
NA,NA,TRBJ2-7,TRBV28,TGTGCCAGCCGGGGATGGGACTACGAGCAGTACTTC,CASRGWDYEQYF
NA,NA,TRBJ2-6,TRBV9,TGTGCCAGCAGCGTAGTGGCAGGGCGCTCTGGGACCAACGTCCTGACTTTC,CASSVVAGRSGTNVLTF
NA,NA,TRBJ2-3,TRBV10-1,TGCGCCAGCAGTGTGGCCGGGGATGGCACAGATACGCAGTATTTT,CASSVAGDGTDTQYF
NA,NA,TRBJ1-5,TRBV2,TGTGCCAGCAACGCGGGGACGAGCTCCGATCAGCCCCAGCATTTT,CASNAGTSSDQPQHF
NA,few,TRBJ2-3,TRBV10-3,TGTGCCACCATGACTAGAACGGGGCGCACAGATACGCAGTATTTT,CATMTRTGRTDTQYF
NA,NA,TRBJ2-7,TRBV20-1,TGCAGTGCTAGAGAGCCCGCCTACGGGGGCGGTCCCTACGAGCAGTACTTC,CSAREPAYGGGPYEQYF
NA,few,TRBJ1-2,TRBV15,TGTGCCACCAACACAGGCTATGGCTACACCTTC,CATNTGYGYTF
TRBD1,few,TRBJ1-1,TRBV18,TGTGCCAGCTCACCATCGACAGGGGAAGGACCTGAAGCTTTCTTT,CASSPSTGEGPEAFF
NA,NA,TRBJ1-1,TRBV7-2,TGTGCCAGCAGCTTAATCTGGGACAAAGCTGAAGCTTTCTTT,CASSLIWDKAEAFF
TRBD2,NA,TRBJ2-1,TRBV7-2,TGTGCCAGCAGCCCAGACCTCCTAGCGGGAGGGGTCGATGAGCAGTTCTTC,CASSPDLLAGGVDEQFF
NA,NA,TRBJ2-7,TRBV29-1,TGCAGCGTTGGGGTGACTTCAAACTACGAGCAGTACTTC,CSVGVTSNYEQYF
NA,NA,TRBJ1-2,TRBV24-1,TGTGCCACCAGTGATGTCGCAATCGATGGCTACACCTTC,CATSDVAIDGYTF
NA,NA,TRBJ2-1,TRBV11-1,TGTGCCAGCAGCCCTCAGCCTAGCCACGTCAATGAGCAGTTCTTC,CASSPQPSHVNEQFF
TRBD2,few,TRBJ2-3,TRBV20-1,TGCAGTGCTAGACTAGCGGACCCCACAGATACGCAGTATTTT,CSARLADPTDTQYF